These 17 T cell receptor beta chains were all obtained from the same sample, sequenced in a study of PD-1 blockade in classical Hodgkin lymphoma. Here immunoSEQ multiplex PCR was the method, and the copy in TCRdb shows in-frame clones only, minus some. The repertoire holds 15,000 or so clones, 88% seen once, with approximately 0.88% in the top ten. Time point meaning: cycle 4 day 1 (C4D1), after less than 7 weeks of nivolumab. All the patients suffered relapse after autologous stem cell transplantation, and brentuximab vedotin exposure differed. Magnetic negative selection of thawed PBMCs was the method by which CD4+ T cells were purified. Here the sequenced sample was CD4+ T cells from blood, taken before the fourth cycle of nivolumab. These receptors came from a human donor with classical Hodgkin lymphoma.

The chain joins TRBV28 to TRBJ1-6, with D perhaps matching TRBD1 (6 bases). Trimming left V 6 bases short and J 9 bases short, with 21 bases between. CDR1 and CDR2 from the germline V gene are MDHEN and SYDVKM. The CDR3 sequence is 16 residues long. The CDR3 loop reads CASRDLNGGSSSPLHF. The CDR3 DNA sequence: TGTGCCAGCAGGGACCTTAATGGGGGCTCATCTTCACCCCTCCACTTT.

The rearrangement links TRBV27 to TRBJ2-3; D may be TRBD1 (5 bases). Germline V gene lookup returns CDR1 MNHEY and CDR2 SMNVEV (reference sequence). Trimming took off 3 bases at V and 4 bases at J, with 11 bases between the two ends. The CDR3 runs to 14 residues. The CDR3 spells CASSLRTIADTQYF. The CDR3 bases are TGTGCCAGCAGTTTGCGGACAATTGCAGATACGCAGTATTTT.

This clone was observed a single time. The rearrangement links TRBV19 to TRBJ2-2, with D perhaps matching TRBD2 (6 bases). The V gene's germline CDR1 is LNHDA and CDR2 SQIVND (reference sequence). CDR3 size: 14 residues. The ends were cut back, 5 bases at V and 3 bases at J, with 10 bases in the middle. The CDR3 coding sequence is TGTGCCAGTAGTTTTAGGGACTACACCGGGGAGCTGTTTTTT. Amino acid sequence: CASSFRDYTGELFF.

CDR3 DNA sequence: TGTGCCAGCTCACCCGACACAGGGGCAGAGACCCAGTACTTC. It specifies CASSPDTGAETQYF. V usage is TRBV18 and J usage is TRBJ2-5; 7 bases are shared with TRBD1. CDR3 size: 14 residues. CDR1 is KGHSH and CDR2 is LQKENI in the germline V gene. V dropped 3 bases and J dropped 4; count of bases not matched to a gene: 5.

The V gene is TRBV7-6, the J gene TRBJ2-5, with D perhaps TRBD2 (5 bases). Germline values: CDR1 SGHVS, CDR2 FNYEAQ. The V end lost 2 bases, the J end lost 2 bases, and 15 bases lay between the germline ends. CDR3 size: 16 residues. CDR3 coding DNA: TGTGCCAGCAGCTTATCAACTGGACGGGGACAAGAGACCCAGTACTTC. Its translation is CASSLSTGRGQETQYF.

The V gene is TRBV5-1, the J gene TRBJ2-5; no reliable D call. V shed 0 bases and J shed 2 bases, with 11 bases lying between them. This CDR3 is 15 amino acids long. The V gene's germline CDR1 is SGHRS and CDR2 YFSETQ. CDR3 nucleotides: TGCGCCAGCAGCTTGGCTGTTGGGGTACAAGAGACCCAGTACTTC. Translation gives CASSLAVGVQETQYF.

This clone was seen once. This chain joins TRBV4-2 and TRBJ1-2, with a weak D call TRBD1 (5 bases). Trimming left V 0 bases short and J 4 bases short, with 21 bases between. The CDR3 contains 18 residues. Germline V CDR1 and CDR2: LGHNA, YNFKEQ. DNA for the CDR3: TGTGCCAGCAGCCAAGATTTGACGTTGGGGGGGGACCTCTATGGCTACACCTTC. It translates to CASSQDLTLGGDLYGYTF.

There are a few counts of this clone. This chain uses TRBV4-2 with TRBJ2-1; D possibly corresponds to TRBD1 (6 bases). Germline V gives CDR1 LGHNA, CDR2 YNFKEQ. CDR3 length: 16 residues. V shed 0 bases and J shed 3 bases, with 12 bases lying between them. The DNA of the CDR3 is TGTGCCAGCAGCCAAGATTTTTTACAGGGCTACAATGAGCAGTTCTTC. Amino acids: CASSQDFLQGYNEQFF.

CDR3 DNA: TGTGCCTGGAGTGGGGTGGACCAAGAGACCCAGTACTTC. This codes for CAWSGVDQETQYF. The chain joins TRBV30 to TRBJ2-5; D uncertain. The CDR3 contains 13 residues. The V and J ends lost 1 base and 0 bases respectively, with 6 bases between them. Germline-derived CDR1 and CDR2 are GTSNPN and SVGIG (reference sequence).

Only one count was recorded for this clone. This rearrangement joins TRBV12-5 to TRBJ2-5; 12 bases line up with TRBD1. Germline V gene lookup returns CDR1 LGHNT and CDR2 FRNRAP. The junction had 17 bases not matched to a gene; V was cut back by 7 bases and J by 5 bases. The CDR3 spans 18 residues. The CDR3 DNA reads TGTGCTAGTGCTCGCCTTCGAGGGACAGGGGGCTTTGGGGAGACCCAGTACTTC. It codes for CASARLRGTGGFGETQYF.

The rearrangement links TRBV5-1 to TRBJ1-2; TRBD1 aligns across 9 bases. CDR3 size: 14 residues. Losses at the gene ends were 3 bases for V and 8 bases for J; bases not matched to a gene: 8. Looked up from germline, CDR1 is SGHRS and CDR2 is YFSETQ. The CDR3 coding sequence is TGCGCCAGCAGCTGGACAGGGGTAGGAAGGGGCTACACCTTC. It yields the protein CASSWTGVGRGYTF.

The chain links TRBV4-3 to TRBJ2-7, with 7 positions matching TRBD1. The CDR3 spans 15 residues. V lost 1 base to trimming and J lost 6 bases; unmatched junction nucleotides: 9. CDR1 and CDR2 (germline): LGHNA, YSLEER. The CDR3 DNA reads TGCGCCAGCAGCCAAGTGACAGGGCTCCCTGGCGAGCAGTACTTC. The encoded protein is CASSQVTGLPGEQYF.

The chain joins TRBV7-8 to TRBJ2-7, with D unresolved. Trimming pared 1 base from V and 4 bases from J, leaving 14 bases between. The CDR3 covers 15 residues. The germline gives CDR1 SGHVS, CDR2 FQNEAQ. This chain's CDR3 is CASSLESSITYEQYF. CDR3 in DNA: TGTGCCAGCAGCTTAGAATCCAGTATCACGTACGAGCAGTACTTC.

The CDR3 sequence: CASFPYLGGHNYGYTF. For the CDR3, the DNA is TGTGCCAGCTTCCCATATCTGGGCGGCCATAACTATGGCTACACCTTC. The V call is TRBV18, the J call TRBJ1-2; no clear D. The V and J ends lost 7 bases and 1 base respectively, with 19 bases between them. There are 16 residues in the CDR3. Looked up from germline, CDR1 is KGHSH and CDR2 is LQKENI.

This chain links TRBV7-3 with TRBJ2-2, with 9 bases identical to TRBD1. Germline trimming cut 5 bases from V and 7 bases from J; bases unmatched to any gene: 8. Germline CDR1 reads SGHTA; CDR2 reads FQGTGA. The CDR3 covers 15 residues. The CDR3 nucleotides read TGTGCCAGCAGCCGACACAGGGGGCAGAGCGGGGAGCTGTTTTTT. It is translated as CASSRHRGQSGELFF.

This chain joins TRBV6-5 and TRBJ2-5; TRBD2 aligns across 12 bases. Germline V CDR1 and CDR2: MNHEY, SVGAGI. Trimming removed 2 bases from V and 3 bases from J; junction bases left unmatched: 4. There are 16 residues in the CDR3. The CDR3: CASSYNLAGGEETQYF. In DNA, the CDR3 is TGTGCCAGCAGTTACAATCTAGCGGGGGGGGAAGAGACCCAGTACTTC.

The chain recombines TRBV21-1 with TRBJ2-1; the table's TRBD2 call for D was not verified on the DNA. TRBV21-1 is assigned pseudogene status. CDR3 length: 19 residues. CDR3 sequence (DNA): TGTGCCAGCAGCAAAGAGGCGGGGGCCGTAGCGGGAATATACAATGAGCAGTTCTTC. This translates into CASSKEAGAVAGIYNEQFF.